Each of the 24 T cell receptor beta chains below was sequenced from the same sample in a study of T-cell memory formation after mild COVID-19. In TCRdb, the 5' RACE reads were re-called with MiXCR into one record per CDR3 protein. The sample lists roughly 80,000 distinct CDR3 sequences; 20% to 30% were seen once. Sequenced sample: PBMCs or a T cell subset sorted from them (not recorded which). The receptors were gathered from a man younger than 30 who had mild COVID-19 (a few samples of this study predate the infection). Cell type and time point are not known.

The chain employs TRBV6-5 and TRBJ2-4; D possibly corresponds to TRBD1 (6 bases). CDR1 MNHEY and CDR2 SVGAGI come from the germline V gene. The CDR3 extends over 15 amino acids. Trimming stripped 6 bases from V and 0 bases from J, with 12 bases between. CDR3 residues: CASRPGALAKNIQYF. CDR3 coding DNA: TGTGCCAGCAGGCCAGGGGCACTAGCCAAAAACATTCAGTACTTC.

This chain connects TRBV28 to TRBJ2-2, with no clear D. The germline V and J ends were trimmed by 5 bases and 6 bases, with 7 bases remaining between them. Germline V gene lookup returns CDR1 MDHEN and CDR2 SYDVKM. This CDR3 has 12 residues. The CDR3 DNA is TGTGCCAGCAGTCGGGCGCCCGGGGAGCTGTTTTTT. It is translated as CASSRAPGELFF.

V gene TRBV20-1 combines with J gene TRBJ2-7; D might be TRBD1 (6 bases). Trimming took 4 bases from V and 1 from J, leaving 11 bases between them. Germline CDR1 is DFQATT and CDR2 is SNEGSKA (reference sequence). The CDR3 contains 13 residues. DNA for the CDR3: TGCAGTGCTAATTACAGGGAATCCTACGAGCAGTACTTC. Its translation is CSANYRESYEQYF.

This clonotype was observed a few times. The gene calls are TRBV6-5 and TRBJ1-2; D is undetermined. V gave up 8 bases and J gave up 1 base, with 20 bases separating them. This CDR3 spans 16 amino acids. CDR1 and CDR2 (germline): MNHEY, SVGAGI. CDR3 nucleotides: TGTGCCAGCTGGGGAGAGCTCAAGCTCGATAACTATGGCTACACCTTC. Translation gives CASWGELKLDNYGYTF.

The chain employs TRBV29-1 and TRBJ2-5, with TRBD1 identical over 7 bases. The CDR3 totals 17 residues. The ends lost 2 bases at V and 2 bases at J; junction bases unmatched: 14. Germline loops: CDR1 SQVTM, CDR2 ANQGSEA. CDR3 amino acids: CSVEWVNRQGEQETQYF. The CDR3 DNA is TGCAGCGTTGAATGGGTAAATAGGCAGGGGGAACAAGAGACCCAGTACTTC.

This clonotype came up a few times. The rearrangement joins TRBV23-1 to TRBJ2-7; 8 positions agree with TRBD1. TRBV23-1 is an open reading frame, and its role is uncertain. The CDR3 extends over 14 amino acids. V lost 0 bases to trimming and J lost 2 bases; unmatched junction nucleotides: 0. As DNA, the CDR3 is TGCGCCAGCAGTCAATCGACAGGGGCCTACGAGCAGTACGTC. It yields the protein CASSQSTGAYEQYV.

V is TRBV5-1 and J is TRBJ2-7, with 8 nucleotides matching TRBD1. The CDR3 is 17 amino acids. Per germline, CDR1 SGHRS and CDR2 YFSETQ. J was trimmed by 5 bases and V by 4 bases; bases with no gene match: 17. The CDR3 DNA reads as TGCGCCAGCAGCACCTATCCGCAGGGGGCCGGCTTAGACGAGCAGTACTTC. Translation: CASSTYPQGAGLDEQYF.

The genes are TRBV9 and TRBJ2-1; 9 bases are shared with TRBD1. The CDR3 totals 15 residues. The V gene end was trimmed by 4 bases and the J gene end by 9 bases; junction bases not matched to a gene: 11. Looked up from germline, CDR1 is SGDLS and CDR2 is YYNGEE. CDR3 loop: CASSPSGTGLPEQFF. DNA of the CDR3: TGTGCCAGCAGCCCATCCGGGACAGGGTTACCTGAGCAGTTCTTC.

The chain carries TRBV20-1 and TRBJ2-7; tentative D call: TRBD1 (6 bases). This CDR3 region has 13 residues. Trimming removed 5 bases at V and 3 bases at J, with 14 bases between. From germline, CDR1 is DFQATT and CDR2 SNEGSKA (reference sequence). The chain's CDR3 is CSARPGHSYEQYV. In DNA form, the CDR3 reads TGCAGTGCTCGCCCGGGACATAGCTACGAGCAGTACGTC.

This clonotype was recorded a few times. The V and J genes are TRBV20-1 and TRBJ1-1; D call uncertain. The ends were cut back, 5 bases at V and 1 base at J, with 5 bases in the middle. Germline V gene data show CDR1 as DFQATT and CDR2 as SNEGSKA (reference sequence). The CDR3 runs to 11 residues. The CDR3: CSAAWNTEAFF. The CDR3 DNA reads TGCAGTGCTGCATGGAACACTGAAGCTTTCTTT.

The rearrangement links TRBV4-1 to TRBJ1-1; 8 bases are a match to TRBD1. The CDR3 has 15 amino acids. Germline loops: CDR1 MGHRA, CDR2 YSYEKL. Trimming cost V 1 base and J 6 bases; bases outside gene matches: 7. The CDR3 loop reads CASSQVGQGGAEAFF. DNA of the CDR3: TGCGCCAGCAGCCAAGTCGGACAGGGTGGAGCTGAAGCTTTCTTT.

This clonotype appeared a few times. V gene TRBV6-6 combines with J gene TRBJ2-2; D is possibly TRBD2 (6 bases). Per germline, CDR1 MNHNY and CDR2 SVGAGI (reference sequence). The CDR3 is made up of 13 amino acids. V lost 7 bases and J 6 bases, leaving 12 bases between the germline ends. CDR3: CASTPTSPGELFF. Written as DNA, the CDR3 is TGTGCCAGCACCCCGACTAGTCCCGGGGAGCTGTTTTTT.

This clonotype was seen more than once but under ten times. This chain links TRBV6-9 with TRBJ2-7; 14 bases map to TRBD2. Germline loops: CDR1 MNHGY, CDR2 SVAAGI. With 4 bases clipped from V and 7 bases from J, the junction kept 18 bases outside the gene matches. This CDR3 has 19 residues. The CDR3 DNA follows: TGTGCCAGCAGTTCCCCGACTAGCGGGGGGGCCAGGTTCTGCGGAGAGCAGTACGTC. Its protein product is CASSSPTSGGARFCGEQYV.

V usage is TRBV2 and J usage is TRBJ1-2, with 8 bases aligning to TRBD1. The V and J ends lost 2 bases and 6 bases, in that order; junction bases with no gene match: 14. Germline-derived CDR1 and CDR2 are SNHLY and FYNNEI. The CDR3 loop spans 17 amino acids. The CDR3 is CASSERGGRGRADGYTF. The CDR3 coding sequence is TGTGCCAGCAGTGAAAGGGGAGGCAGGGGGCGGGCGGATGGCTACACCTTC.

The V call is TRBV28, the J call TRBJ2-3, with 9 bases lining up with TRBD1. Germline CDR1 and CDR2: MDHEN and SYDVKM. The CDR3 totals 15 residues. Germline trimming cut 6 bases from V and 4 bases from J; bases unmatched to any gene: 8. CDR3 sequence: CASSSRDRVADTQYF. The CDR3 DNA is TGTGCCAGCAGCAGCCGGGACAGGGTGGCAGATACGCAGTATTTT.

This clonotype was observed a few times. The chain recombines TRBV4-1 with TRBJ2-1, with a tentative D call TRBD2 (5 bases). Deletions cut 1 base from V and 0 bases from J, with 13 bases between. The CDR3 consists of 17 residues. Germline V lookup: CDR1 MGHRA, CDR2 YSYEKL. The chain's CDR3 is CASSQVLARGSYNEQFF. CDR3 DNA sequence: TGCGCCAGCAGCCAAGTGCTAGCCCGGGGCTCCTACAATGAGCAGTTCTTC.

V and J are TRBV5-4 and TRBJ2-1; the D is unclear. Looked up from germline, CDR1 is SGHNT and CDR2 is YYREEE (reference sequence). V was trimmed by 5 bases and J by 7 bases, leaving 10 bases between them. The CDR3 has 12 residues. CDR3 loop: CASSFGENEQFF. The DNA of the CDR3 is TGTGCCAGCAGTTTTGGGGAAAATGAGCAGTTCTTC.

This rearrangement joins TRBV12-3 or TRBV12-4 to TRBJ1-5; 7 bases align to TRBD1. The CDR3 consists of 16 residues. Losses at the gene ends were 7 bases for V and 2 bases for J; bases not matched to a gene: 11. CDR3: CASTWTGGLRNQPQHF. The CDR3 DNA reads TGTGCCAGCACCTGGACAGGCGGCCTGCGCAATCAGCCCCAGCATTTT.

The chain has TRBV4-1 and TRBJ2-3; D is unclear. V was clipped by 0 bases and J by 6 bases, with 10 bases between them. The CDR3 spans 14 residues. From germline, CDR1 is MGHRA and CDR2 YSYEKL. CDR3 sequence reads: CASSQEKGYDTQYF. For the CDR3, the DNA is TGCGCCAGCAGCCAAGAAAAGGGTTACGATACGCAGTATTTT.

This clonotype was seen only a few times. The CDR3 protein is CASSRGGSTYEQYF. The CDR3 DNA reads as TGTGCCAGCAGCCGGGGCGGGTCAACCTACGAGCAGTACTTC. The chain is built from TRBV3-1 and TRBJ2-7; D is perhaps TRBD1 or TRBD2 (5 bases each). This CDR3 comprises 14 residues. CDR1 and CDR2 from the germline V gene are LGHDT and YNNKEL (reference sequence). V lost 4 bases, J lost 2 bases, and 12 bases lay in between.

V is TRBV27 and J is TRBJ2-1; D remains unclear. The V and J ends lost 3 bases and 4 bases respectively, with 13 bases between them. The CDR3 has 15 residues. Germline CDR1 reads MNHEY; CDR2 reads SMNVEV (reference sequence). CDR3 region: CASSLTTTGYNEQFF. In DNA form, the CDR3 reads TGTGCCAGCAGTTTGACGACAACGGGTTACAATGAGCAGTTCTTC.

The chain carries TRBV7-9 and TRBJ2-3, with a tentative D call TRBD2 (5 bases). V gave up 6 bases and J gave up 7 bases, with 20 bases separating them. CDR3 length: 15 amino acids. Germline lookup yields CDR1 SEHNR and CDR2 FQNEAQ (reference sequence). The DNA for the CDR3 is TGTGCCAGCAGGCATCTTGGAGGTGAGCCAAATACGCAGTATTTT. Protein sequence: CASRHLGGEPNTQYF.

This chain joins TRBV9 and TRBJ1-5; 9 nucleotides align to TRBD1. V shed 4 bases, J shed 6 bases, and the junction held 8 bases outside the gene matches. The CDR3 consists of 15 residues. Germline CDR1 and CDR2: SGDLS and YYNGEE. For the CDR3, the DNA is TGTGCCAGCAGCCCGGGACAGGGACGATCTCAGCCCCAGCATTTT. Translating it yields CASSPGQGRSQPQHF.

V gene TRBV7-2 combines with J gene TRBJ2-3; 9 bases are a match to TRBD2. The length of the CDR3 is 17 residues. V was pared by 4 bases and J by 2 bases, with 10 bases of the junction left unmatched. Looked up from germline, CDR1 is SGHTA and CDR2 is FQGNSA. CDR3 bases: TGTGCCAGCAGCTCGCAGGCAGCGGGGGGCCCCACAGATACGCAGTATTTT. Protein: CASSSQAAGGPTDTQYF.